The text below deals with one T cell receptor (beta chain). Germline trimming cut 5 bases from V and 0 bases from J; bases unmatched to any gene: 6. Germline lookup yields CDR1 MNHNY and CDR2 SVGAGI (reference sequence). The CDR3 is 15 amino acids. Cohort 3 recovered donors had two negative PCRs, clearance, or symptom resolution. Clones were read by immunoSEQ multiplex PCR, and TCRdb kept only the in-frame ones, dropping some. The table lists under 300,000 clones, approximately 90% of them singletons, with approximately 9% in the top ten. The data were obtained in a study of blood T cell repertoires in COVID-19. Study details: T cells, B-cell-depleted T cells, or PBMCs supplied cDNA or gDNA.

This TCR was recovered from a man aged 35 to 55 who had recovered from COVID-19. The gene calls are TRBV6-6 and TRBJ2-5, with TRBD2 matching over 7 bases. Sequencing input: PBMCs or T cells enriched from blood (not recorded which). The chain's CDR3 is CASSRGAGNQETQYF. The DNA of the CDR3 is TGTGCCAGCAGTCGAGGAGCGGGGAACCAAGAGACCCAGTACTTC.